The next 24 T cell receptor beta chains were all read from a single sample in a study of cytotoxic CD8 clonotypes in ibrutinib-treated CLL. Sequencing was performed with immunoSEQ multiplex PCR; in TCRdb, only in-frame clones are kept and a portion is missing. The table has approximately 320,000 clones, over 60% seen once; the top ten hold about 6.7%. The sequenced sample was PBMCs, obtained after 36 months of ibrutinib treatment. The receptors were sampled from a human donor with chronic lymphocytic leukemia.

V is TRBV6-6 and J is TRBJ2-7; 8 bases agree with TRBD2. The CDR3 consists of 14 residues. The germline V gene has CDR1 MNHNY and CDR2 SVGAGI (reference sequence). Germline trimming cut 5 bases from V and 7 bases from J; bases unmatched to any gene: 10. The CDR3 loop is CASSQPEVAGEQYF. The CDR3 nucleotides are TGTGCCAGCAGTCAACCGGAGGTAGCGGGGGAGCAGTACTTC.

The J gene is TRBJ1-1, the V gene TRBV6-1, with D perhaps matching TRBD1 (5 bases). Germline V gives CDR1 MNHNS, CDR2 SASEGT. Between the trimmed V and J ends, which lost 1 base and 5 bases, there was a span of 14 bases. The CDR3 is made up of 15 amino acids. The CDR3 spells CASSEGGRARTEAFF. Here the CDR3 DNA reads TGTGCCAGCAGTGAAGGGGGGAGGGCGAGAACTGAAGCTTTCTTT.

This clone was found a few times. The chain uses TRBV4-1 and TRBJ2-6; D is uncertain. There are 15 residues in the CDR3. CDR1 and CDR2 from the germline V gene are MGHRA and YSYEKL. Trimming left V 2 bases short and J 1 base short, with 6 bases between. This chain's CDR3 is CASSQLGSGANVLTF. The CDR3 region has the DNA TGCGCCAGCAGCCAACTTGGTTCTGGGGCCAACGTCCTGACTTTC.

The chain is built from TRBV19 and TRBJ2-7, with 8 bases identical to TRBD1. Germline CDR1 and CDR2: LNHDA and SQIVND (reference sequence). V shed 2 bases, J shed 5 bases, and the junction held 8 bases outside the gene matches. There are 15 residues in the CDR3. CDR3 residues: CASSIPGRGLDEQYF. In DNA, the CDR3 is TGTGCCAGTAGTATACCGGGCAGGGGGCTGGACGAGCAGTACTTC.

J is TRBJ1-1 and V is TRBV15; D is perhaps TRBD1 (5 bases). CDR3 length equals 13 residues. Germline V gene sequence: CDR1 LNHNV, CDR2 YYDKDF (reference sequence). The ends were cut back, 2 bases at V and 6 bases at J, with 10 bases in the middle. The DNA for the CDR3 is TGTGCCACCAGCAGATCTACGGGGGCTGAAGCTTTCTTT. Protein sequence: CATSRSTGAEAFF.

V and J are TRBV4-1 and TRBJ2-1, with D maybe TRBD1 (6 bases). CDR1 is MGHRA and CDR2 is YSYEKL in the germline V gene. This CDR3 comprises 14 residues. V was pared by 1 base and J by 10 bases, with 14 bases between. CDR3 amino acids: CASSQGTALREQFF. The CDR3 DNA reads TGCGCCAGCAGCCAAGGGACAGCCCTCAGAGAGCAGTTCTTC.

The rearrangement joins TRBV10-3 to TRBJ2-7; no firm D call. The CDR3 is made up of 12 amino acids. CDR1 ENHRY and CDR2 SYGVKD come from the germline V gene. Trimming cost V 0 bases and J 7 bases, with 7 bases left between them. The CDR3 nucleotides read TGTGCCATCAGTGAGTCGGAAATAGAGCAGTACTTC. It codes for CAISESEIEQYF.

This sequence joins TRBV9 and TRBJ2-4; TRBD2 aligns across 7 bases. The V gene end was trimmed by 2 bases and the J gene end by 2 bases; junction bases not matched to a gene: 7. Germline-derived CDR1 and CDR2 are SGDLS and YYNGEE. The length of the CDR3 is 16 residues. The CDR3 reads CASSVGGSATKNIQYF. The CDR3 DNA follows: TGTGCCAGCAGCGTTGGCGGGAGTGCGACCAAAAACATTCAGTACTTC.

J is TRBJ2-3 and V is TRBV7-8; maybe TRBD2 (6 bases). V was pared by 1 base and J by 4 bases, with 12 bases between. Germline values: CDR1 SGHVS, CDR2 FQNEAQ. CDR3 size: 15 residues. CDR3 sequence reads: CASSLGLARADTQYF. The CDR3 DNA is TGTGCCAGCAGCTTAGGGCTAGCGCGGGCAGATACGCAGTATTTT. Complete variable domain (other parts from reference TRBV7-8 and TRBJ2-3): GAGVSQSPRYKVAKRGQDVALRCDPISGHVSLFWYQQALGQGPEFLTYFQNEAQLDKSGLPSDRFFAERPEGSVSTLKIQRTQQEDSAVYLCASSLGLARADTQYFGPGTRLTVL.

This clone was observed once. The CDR3 DNA sequence: TGTGCCAGCACCCTATCGGCGTCTAATGAAAAACTGTTTTTT. Amino acid sequence: CASTLSASNEKLFF. V and J are TRBV7-2 and TRBJ1-4; D not certain. Germline V lookup: CDR1 SGHTA, CDR2 FQGNSA. V lost 7 bases, J lost 3 bases, and 12 bases lay in between. The CDR3 has 14 residues.

On this clone: Other DNA sequences in this sample translate to the same CDR3. The J gene is TRBJ2-1, the V gene TRBV28; 11 bases map to TRBD2. The CDR3 loop spans 15 amino acids. Germline V gene sequence: CDR1 MDHEN, CDR2 SYDVKM. Germline trimming cut 6 bases from V and 2 bases from J; bases unmatched to any gene: 3. CDR3 residues: CASSFSGRAYNEQFF. CDR3 nucleotides: TGTGCCAGCAGCTTTAGCGGGAGGGCCTACAATGAGCAGTTCTTC.

V gene TRBV9 combines with J gene TRBJ1-3; D unclear. Germline CDR1 reads SGDLS; CDR2 reads YYNGEE. V lost 0 bases, J lost 4 bases, and 5 bases lay in between. There are 13 residues in the CDR3. CDR3 protein: CASSVAPGNTIYF. The CDR3 DNA is TGTGCCAGCAGCGTAGCTCCGGGAAACACCATATATTTT.

As DNA, the CDR3 is TGTGCCAGCACATCCGTCGGGACAGGGAATCAGCCCCAGCATTTT. It is translated as CASTSVGTGNQPQHF. The chain employs TRBV6-1 and TRBJ1-5; 9 bases align to TRBD1. This CDR3 spans 15 amino acids. CDR1 and CDR2 from the germline V gene are MNHNS and SASEGT. V lost 7 bases to trimming and J lost 4 bases; unmatched junction nucleotides: 8.

V usage is TRBV9 and J usage is TRBJ2-7; D is ambiguous. The CDR3 runs 14 residues. Germline V gene lookup returns CDR1 SGDLS and CDR2 YYNGEE. Trimming pared 0 bases from V and 3 bases from J, leaving 10 bases between. The CDR3: CASSVGDGIYEQYF. CDR3 nucleotide sequence: TGTGCCAGCAGCGTAGGAGACGGCATCTACGAGCAGTACTTC.

The genes are TRBV28 and TRBJ1-2; TRBD1 matches at 7 bases. V was clipped by 6 bases and J by 2 bases; unmatched bases: 15. The CDR3 consists of 17 residues. The germline CDR1 and CDR2 sequences are MDHEN and SYDVKM. The CDR3 DNA follows: TGTGCCAGCAGACCTTCCCGACAGGGCTGGTACAACTATGGCTACACCTTC. Protein: CASRPSRQGWYNYGYTF.

This clone was observed a few times. The chain joins TRBV27 to TRBJ2-7; 7 bases line up with TRBD1. V lost 5 bases and J lost 3; bases outside the gene matches: 13. The CDR3 extends over 16 amino acids. Germline CDR1 reads MNHEY; CDR2 reads SMNVEV (reference sequence). In nucleotides, the CDR3 is TGTGCCAGCAGTCCTTGGGGACAGAACTTCTACTACGAGCAGTACTTC. This gives the protein CASSPWGQNFYYEQYF.

This clone was counted only a few times. The chain combines TRBV6-1 with TRBJ1-5; unclear D gene. V was shortened by 3 bases and J by 2 bases, with 14 bases between the two germline ends. Germline CDR1 and CDR2: MNHNS and SASEGT. The CDR3 length is 16 residues. CDR3 sequence reads: CASSDLPGTGNQPQHF. As DNA, the CDR3 is TGTGCCAGCAGTGACCTACCGGGCACAGGCAATCAGCCCCAGCATTTT.

The J gene is TRBJ2-5, the V gene TRBV2, with TRBD2 matching over 8 bases. The CDR3 covers 13 residues. CDR1 is SNHLY and CDR2 is FYNNEI in the germline V gene. Trimming took 7 bases from V and 5 from J; bases not matched to a gene: 6. The CDR3 region is CASTGTRGETQYF. CDR3 nucleotides: TGTGCCAGCACGGGGACTAGGGGTGAGACCCAGTACTTC.

This chain links TRBV7-2 with TRBJ2-1; TRBD2 is a possible D gene (5 bases). The CDR3 contains 14 residues. Germline CDR1 is SGHTA and CDR2 is FQGNSA. V was clipped by 3 bases and J by 5 bases, with 11 bases between them. The CDR3 DNA reads TGTGCCAGCAGCTTCACGGAGGCCAACAATGAGCAGTTCTTC. This gives the protein CASSFTEANNEQFF.

V is TRBV10-3 and J is TRBJ1-1; possible D gene TRBD1, 6 bases. This CDR3 has 15 amino acids. The germline gives CDR1 ENHRY, CDR2 SYGVKD. V lost 4 bases, J lost 3 bases, and 15 bases lay in between. CDR3 nucleotide sequence: TGTGCCATCAGTGGGTTAGGGGGACAATACACTGAAGCTTTCTTT. Its protein is CAISGLGGQYTEAFF.

The rearrangement uses TRBV9 and TRBJ2-7, with a weak D call TRBD1 (6 bases). Germline V lookup: CDR1 SGDLS, CDR2 YYNGEE. The V end lost 0 bases, the J end lost 5 bases, and 12 bases lay between the germline ends. This CDR3 has 14 residues. The CDR3 bases are TGTGCCAGCAGCGTAGAGGGCAGGGGTCACGAGCAGTACTTC. Protein product: CASSVEGRGHEQYF. Complete variable domain (other parts from reference TRBV9 and TRBJ2-7): DSGVTQTPKHLITATGQRVTLRCSPRSGDLSVYWYQQSLDQGLQFLIQYYNGEERAKGNILERFSAQQFPDLHSELNLSSLELGDSALYFCASSVEGRGHEQYFGPGTRLTVT.

This chain connects TRBV27 to TRBJ2-6; a possible D gene is TRBD1 (5 bases). The CDR3 is 16 residues long. V shed 3 bases and J shed 0 bases, with 9 bases lying between them. Germline lookup yields CDR1 MNHEY and CDR2 SMNVEV (reference sequence). CDR3 in amino acids: CASSFQGFSGANVLTF. For the CDR3, the DNA is TGTGCCAGCAGTTTTCAGGGCTTCTCTGGGGCCAACGTCCTGACTTTC.

The gene calls are TRBV4-1 and TRBJ2-2; 10 bases map to TRBD2. The germline V gene has CDR1 MGHRA and CDR2 YSYEKL. Trimming removed 1 base from V and 6 bases from J; junction bases left unmatched: 5. The CDR3 has 16 residues. CDR3 loop: CASSQGSSGRSGELFF. CDR3 sequence (DNA): TGCGCCAGCAGCCAAGGTTCTAGCGGGAGATCCGGGGAGCTGTTTTTT.

This clone occurred a few times. The chain carries TRBV6-4 and TRBJ2-2, with a weak D call TRBD1 (6 bases). The CDR3 runs 17 residues. Germline CDR1 and CDR2: MRHNA and SNTAGT. The germline V and J ends were trimmed by 0 bases and 2 bases, with 13 bases remaining between them. The CDR3 DNA reads TGTGCCAGCAGTGACTCCTGGGGCAGGGGTAACACCGGGGAGCTGTTTTTT. Its protein product is CASSDSWGRGNTGELFF.